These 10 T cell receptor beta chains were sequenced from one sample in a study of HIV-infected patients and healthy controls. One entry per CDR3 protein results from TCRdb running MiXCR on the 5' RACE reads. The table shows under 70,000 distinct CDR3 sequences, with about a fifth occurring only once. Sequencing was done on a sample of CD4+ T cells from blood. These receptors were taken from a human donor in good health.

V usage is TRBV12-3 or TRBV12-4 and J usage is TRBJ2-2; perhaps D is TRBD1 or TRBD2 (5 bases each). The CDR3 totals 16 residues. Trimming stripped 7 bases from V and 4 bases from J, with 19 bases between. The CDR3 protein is CASTPQGRRTTGELFF. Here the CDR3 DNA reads TGTGCCAGCACTCCCCAGGGCAGGAGGACCACCGGGGAGCTGTTTTTT.

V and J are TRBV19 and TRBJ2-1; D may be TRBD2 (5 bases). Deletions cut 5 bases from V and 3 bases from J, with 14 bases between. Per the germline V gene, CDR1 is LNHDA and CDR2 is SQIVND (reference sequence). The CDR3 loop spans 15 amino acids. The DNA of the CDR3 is TGTGCCAGTAGTCAAGGGCTAGCAGGCTACAATGAGCAGTTCTTC. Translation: CASSQGLAGYNEQFF.

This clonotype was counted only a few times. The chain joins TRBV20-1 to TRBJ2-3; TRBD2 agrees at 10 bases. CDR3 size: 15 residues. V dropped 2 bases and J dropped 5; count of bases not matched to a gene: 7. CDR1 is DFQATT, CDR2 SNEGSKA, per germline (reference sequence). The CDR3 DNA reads TGCAGTGCTAGACCAACTAGCGGGGCCCAAGATACGCAGTATTTT. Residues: CSARPTSGAQDTQYF.

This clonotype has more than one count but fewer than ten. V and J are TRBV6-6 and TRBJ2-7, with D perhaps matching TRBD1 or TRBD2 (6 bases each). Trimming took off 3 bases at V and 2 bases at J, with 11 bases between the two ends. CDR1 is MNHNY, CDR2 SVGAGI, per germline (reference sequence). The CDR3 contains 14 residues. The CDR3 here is CASSYFGGPYEQYF. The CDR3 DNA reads TGTGCCAGCAGTTATTTCGGGGGCCCCTACGAGCAGTACTTC.

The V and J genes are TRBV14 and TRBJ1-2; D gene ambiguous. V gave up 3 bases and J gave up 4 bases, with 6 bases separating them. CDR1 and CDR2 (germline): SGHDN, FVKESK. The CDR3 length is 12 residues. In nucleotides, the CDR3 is TGTGCCAGCAGCCATACAGCCTATGGCTACACCTTC. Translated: CASSHTAYGYTF.

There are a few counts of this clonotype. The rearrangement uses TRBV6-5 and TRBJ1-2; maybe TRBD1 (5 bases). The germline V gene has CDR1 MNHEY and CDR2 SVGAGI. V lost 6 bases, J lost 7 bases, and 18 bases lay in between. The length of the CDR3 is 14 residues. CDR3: CASSPGPRSPGYTF. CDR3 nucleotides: TGTGCCAGCAGCCCGGGACCGCGATCCCCTGGCTACACCTTC.

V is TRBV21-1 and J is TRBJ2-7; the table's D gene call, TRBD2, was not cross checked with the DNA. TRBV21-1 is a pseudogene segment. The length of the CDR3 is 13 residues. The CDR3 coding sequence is TGTGCCAGCAGCACCGGCCCCTTCTGCGAGCAGTACTTC. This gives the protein CASSTGPFCEQYF.

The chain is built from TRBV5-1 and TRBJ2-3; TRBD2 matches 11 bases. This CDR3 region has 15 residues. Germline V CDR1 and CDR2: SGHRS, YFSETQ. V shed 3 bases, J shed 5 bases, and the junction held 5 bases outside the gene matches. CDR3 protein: CASSYTSGGRDTQYF. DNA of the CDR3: TGCGCCAGCAGCTACACTAGCGGGGGCAGAGATACGCAGTATTTT.

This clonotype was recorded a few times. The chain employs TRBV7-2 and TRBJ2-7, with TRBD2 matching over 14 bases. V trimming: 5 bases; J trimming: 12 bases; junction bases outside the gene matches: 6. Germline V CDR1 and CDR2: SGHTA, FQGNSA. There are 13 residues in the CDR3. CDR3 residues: CASSAGLAGEPYF. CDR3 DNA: TGTGCCAGCAGCGCGGGACTAGCGGGAGAACCGTACTTC.

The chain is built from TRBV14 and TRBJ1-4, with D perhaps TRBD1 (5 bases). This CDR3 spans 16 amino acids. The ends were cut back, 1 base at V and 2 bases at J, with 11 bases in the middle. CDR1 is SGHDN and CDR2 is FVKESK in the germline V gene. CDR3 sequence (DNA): TGTGCCAGCAGCCAAGCCGGGGCGCTTACTAATGAAAAACTGTTTTTT. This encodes CASSQAGALTNEKLFF. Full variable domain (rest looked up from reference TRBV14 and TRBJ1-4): EAGVTQFPSHSVIEKGQTVTLRCDPISGHDNLYWYRRVMGKEIKFLLHFVKESKQDESGMPNNRFLAERTGGTYSTLKVQPAELEDSGVYFCASSQAGALTNEKLFFGSGTQLSVL.